These 32 T cell receptor beta chains share one sample of origin, sequenced in a study of T-cell memory formation after mild COVID-19. One entry per CDR3 protein results from TCRdb running MiXCR on the 5' RACE reads. Of a few hundred thousand distinct CDR3 sequences listed, over 13% are singletons. The source material was PBMCs or a T cell subset sorted from them (not recorded which). These TCRs come from a man aged 18 to 30 who had mild COVID-19 (a few samples of this study predate the infection). Cell type and time point are not known.

This clonotype was counted only a few times. The chain is built from TRBV7-2 and TRBJ2-3, with 7 nucleotides matching TRBD1. CDR3 size: 16 residues. With V trimmed by 1 base and J by 6 bases, 10 bases remained unmatched. From germline, CDR1 is SGHTA and CDR2 FQGNSA. As DNA, the CDR3 is TGTGCCAGCAGCTTAGGTGGCAGGGGGTTCCGGGATACGCAGTATTTT. This sequence encodes CASSLGGRGFRDTQYF.

This clonotype came up many times. The J gene is TRBJ1-1, the V gene TRBV4-1; no reliable D call. Germline V gives CDR1 MGHRA, CDR2 YSYEKL. Trimming left V 0 bases short and J 3 bases short, with 8 bases between. The CDR3 consists of 14 residues. The CDR3 DNA sequence: TGCGCCAGCAGCCAAGATCAGACCTACACTGAAGCTTTCTTT. Translating it yields CASSQDQTYTEAFF.

This chain connects TRBV2 to TRBJ2-1, with D possibly TRBD2 on 6 matching bases. V lost 2 bases and J lost 7, with 18 bases in between. The CDR3 loop spans 16 amino acids. Germline CDR1 is SNHLY and CDR2 is FYNNEI. The CDR3 nucleotides are TGTGCCAGCAGTGAATATACTAGCATTGGATCTAATGAGCAGTTCTTC. It yields the protein CASSEYTSIGSNEQFF.

This clonotype has just a few counts. The chain has TRBV7-9 and TRBJ2-7; 9 bases are shared with TRBD2. The CDR3 has 13 amino acids. Germline CDR1 SEHNR, CDR2 FQNEAQ (reference sequence). With V trimmed by 4 bases and J by 5 bases, 3 bases remained unmatched. The CDR3 spells CASSSSGDNEQYF. For the CDR3, the DNA is TGTGCCAGCAGCTCTAGCGGGGACAACGAGCAGTACTTC.

This chain connects TRBV5-1 to TRBJ2-5; 9 bases agree with TRBD2. The CDR3 is 16 residues long. CDR1 is SGHRS and CDR2 is YFSETQ in the germline V gene. V was clipped by 1 base and J by 1 base; unmatched bases: 5. CDR3 residues: CASSLSGGRAQETQYF. In DNA form, the CDR3 reads TGCGCCAGCAGCTTGTCCGGCGGGAGGGCCCAAGAGACCCAGTACTTC.

The chain employs TRBV4-3 and TRBJ1-1; 7 bases agree with TRBD1. This CDR3 region has 14 residues. The V segment lost 0 bases and the J segment 8 bases; nucleotides outside the gene matches: 6. Germline V gene data show CDR1 as LGHNA and CDR2 as YSLEER. The CDR3 DNA is TGCGCCAGCAGCCAAGATATTGGGACAGACGAAGCTTTCTTT. Its translation is CASSQDIGTDEAFF.

This clonotype was seen only a few times. The chain recombines TRBV6-8 with TRBJ1-2; no firm D call. The germline gives CDR1 MNHGY, CDR2 SAAAGT. V was cut by 6 bases and J by 5 bases, with 4 bases left in between. This CDR3 is 10 amino acids long. The CDR3, as DNA: TGTGCCAGCAGCGTATATGGCTACACCTTC. This codes for CASSVYGYTF.

This clonotype came up once. The chain carries TRBV15 and TRBJ1-6; tentative D call: TRBD1 (6 bases). Per germline, CDR1 LNHNV and CDR2 YYDKDF (reference sequence). This CDR3 is built from 13 residues. Between the trimmed V and J ends, which lost 6 bases and 7 bases, there was a span of 10 bases. This chain's CDR3 is CATRSQGNSPLHF. CDR3 nucleotide sequence: TGTGCCACCAGGAGTCAGGGGAATTCACCCCTCCACTTT.

The rearrangement joins TRBV27 to TRBJ2-2; no reliable D call. The germline V gene encodes CDR1 MNHEY and CDR2 SMNVEV (reference sequence). The CDR3 covers 16 residues. Trimming removed 2 bases from V and 1 base from J, with 11 bases in between. The CDR3 bases are TGTGCCAGCAGTTTAGTGGCGGCCAAGAACACCGGGGAGCTGTTTTTT. This codes for CASSLVAAKNTGELFF.

The table lists this clonotype with a few counts. V gene TRBV10-3 combines with J gene TRBJ1-1; D is unresolved. V lost 4 bases, J lost 10 bases, and 13 bases lay in between. The CDR3 is 12 amino acids. Germline-derived CDR1 and CDR2 are ENHRY and SYGVKD. CDR3: CAISASEHVAFF. CDR3 nucleotide sequence: TGTGCCATCAGTGCCTCTGAACACGTAGCTTTCTTT.

This clonotype was counted only a few times. This chain uses TRBV12-3 or TRBV12-4 with TRBJ2-5; possible D gene TRBD1, 6 bases. The V and J ends lost 6 bases and 5 bases respectively, with 28 bases between them. The CDR3 runs 18 residues. The CDR3: CASSWYTGTSNGVETQYF. In DNA form, the CDR3 reads TGTGCCAGCAGCTGGTATACCGGGACATCGAACGGAGTTGAGACCCAGTACTTC.

V gene TRBV11-2 combines with J gene TRBJ1-2; D unclear. Germline assignment: CDR1 SGHAT and CDR2 FQNNGV. The CDR3 length is 12 residues. V gave up 3 bases and J gave up 7 bases, with 9 bases separating them. CDR3 protein: CASSLNRIGYTF. The CDR3 coding sequence is TGTGCCAGCAGCTTGAACCGGATTGGCTACACCTTC. Filled out from reference TRBV11-2 and TRBJ1-2, the complete variable domain reads EAGVAQSPRYKIIEKRQSVAFWCNPISGHATLYWYQQILGQGPKLLIQFQNNGVVDDSQLPKDRFSAERLKGVDSTLKIQPAKLEDSAVYLCASSLNRIGYTFGSGTRLTVV.

This clonotype occurred a few times. V usage is TRBV20-1 and J usage is TRBJ2-1; D is possibly TRBD2 (7 bases). The germline gives CDR1 DFQATT, CDR2 SNEGSKA (reference sequence). CDR3 size: 16 residues. Trimming left V 1 base short and J 3 bases short, with 16 bases between. This CDR3 reads CSARAVGGALYNEQFF. The CDR3 DNA reads as TGCAGTGCTAGAGCGGTGGGGGGGGCTCTCTACAATGAGCAGTTCTTC.

This clonotype appeared many times. This chain connects TRBV7-9 to TRBJ1-2; 7 nucleotides agree with TRBD1. Germline loops: CDR1 SEHNR, CDR2 FQNEAQ (reference sequence). V dropped 1 base and J dropped 2; count of bases not matched to a gene: 10. The CDR3 contains 17 residues. The CDR3 sequence is CASSLGRLRDSNYGYTF. The CDR3 DNA reads TGTGCCAGCAGCTTAGGGCGGCTTAGGGACAGCAACTATGGCTACACCTTC.

This clonotype was picked up a small number of times. The V gene is TRBV7-2, the J gene TRBJ2-7; D ambiguous. The germline gives CDR1 SGHTA, CDR2 FQGNSA. CDR3 length equals 15 residues. V lost 1 base to trimming and J lost 3 bases, with 13 bases between them. The DNA of the CDR3 is TGTGCCAGCAGCTTAGGAGGTTCAGCGCTCTACGAGCAGTACGTC. This codes for CASSLGGSALYEQYV.

The chain recombines TRBV28 with TRBJ1-3; weak D call: TRBD1 (6 bases). Germline loops: CDR1 MDHEN, CDR2 SYDVKM. The CDR3 is 14 residues long. V dropped 6 bases and J dropped 1 base, with 10 bases sitting between them. The CDR3 DNA follows: TGTGCCAGCAGGACAGGCCCTTCTGGAAACACCATATATTTT. Translating it yields CASRTGPSGNTIYF.

The chain recombines TRBV5-1 with TRBJ2-5; weak D call: TRBD1 (5 bases). Between the trimmed V and J ends, which lost 0 bases and 3 bases, there was a span of 9 bases. The CDR3 sequence is 14 residues long. Germline CDR1 SGHRS, CDR2 YFSETQ. CDR3 in amino acids: CASSLVSREETQYF. Written as DNA, the CDR3 is TGCGCCAGCAGCTTGGTTAGCAGGGAAGAGACCCAGTACTTC.

The chain couples TRBV4-2 to TRBJ2-1; TRBD1 aligns across 9 bases. V shed 4 bases, J shed 2 bases, and the junction held 12 bases outside the gene matches. The CDR3 has 18 amino acids. Germline V gene sequence: CDR1 LGHNA, CDR2 YNFKEQ. Here the CDR3 reads CASSLAWVQGAPYNEQFF. The CDR3 DNA follows: TGTGCCAGCAGCCTGGCTTGGGTACAGGGGGCCCCCTACAATGAGCAGTTCTTC.

This chain uses TRBV9 with TRBJ2-7; 7 bases fit TRBD1. Germline assignment: CDR1 SGDLS and CDR2 YYNGEE. The CDR3 consists of 11 residues. The V segment lost 9 bases and the J segment 4 bases; nucleotides outside the gene matches: 4. The CDR3, as DNA: TGTGCCAACCCAGGGGGTTACGAGCAGTACGTC. Translating gives CANPGGYEQYV.

This clonotype was recorded at least ten times. V and J are TRBV7-9 and TRBJ2-1; the D gene is possibly TRBD2 (6 bases). V shed 0 bases and J shed 12 bases, with 12 bases lying between them. This CDR3 contains 13 residues. CDR1 SEHNR and CDR2 FQNEAQ come from the germline V gene (reference sequence). CDR3 loop: CASSLAGGKGQFF. The CDR3 DNA sequence: TGTGCCAGCAGCTTAGCCGGCGGGAAGGGGCAGTTCTTC.

This clonotype showed up just a few times. The chain has TRBV4-3 and TRBJ2-7; D perhaps matches TRBD1 (5 bases). Germline V gene lookup returns CDR1 LGHNA and CDR2 YSLEER. CDR3 length equals 15 residues. Trimming shortened V by 0 bases and J by 2 bases, and 11 bases separated the two germline ends. The CDR3 loop reads CASSQDQGSPYEQYF. The CDR3 DNA is TGCGCCAGCAGCCAAGATCAGGGTTCCCCCTACGAGCAGTACTTC.

This clonotype turned up a few times. The chain is built from TRBV4-2 and TRBJ1-1; weak D call: TRBD1 (5 bases). The CDR3 spans 14 residues. Germline CDR1 LGHNA, CDR2 YNFKEQ. The ends were cut back, 4 bases at V and 7 bases at J, with 16 bases in the middle. The CDR3 DNA reads TGTGCCAGCAGCCCACAGGCGGGGCTTGTTGAAGCTTTCTTT. Residues: CASSPQAGLVEAFF.

This clonotype has ten or more counts. The J gene is TRBJ2-1, the V gene TRBV12-3 or TRBV12-4, with TRBD1 as a possible D gene (5 bases). The ends were cut back, 2 bases at V and 2 bases at J, with 19 bases in the middle. The CDR3 sequence is 18 residues long. The CDR3 nucleotides are TGTGCCAGCAGTTTATTGCAGGCGGCCAGGGCGACCTACAATGAGCAGTTCTTC. Translation gives CASSLLQAARATYNEQFF.

This clonotype occurred a few times. The chain carries TRBV12-3 or TRBV12-4 and TRBJ1-1; no clear D gene. The CDR3 totals 16 residues. The ends were cut back, 1 base at V and 0 bases at J, with 12 bases in the middle. The CDR3 bases are TGTGCCAGCAGTTTAGGTAGAGTAACTATGAACACTGAAGCTTTCTTT. It is translated as CASSLGRVTMNTEAFF.

The rearrangement links TRBV10-3 to TRBJ1-5; maybe TRBD1 (6 bases). Deletions cut 10 bases from V and 5 bases from J, with 15 bases between. CDR3 length equals 13 residues. Germline V gene lookup returns CDR1 ENHRY and CDR2 SYGVKD. CDR3 residues: CATRNRADQPQHF. DNA of the CDR3: TGTGCCACCCGGAACAGGGCTGATCAGCCCCAGCATTTT.

J is TRBJ1-2 and V is TRBV6-5, with D possibly matching TRBD1 (6 bases). Germline-derived CDR1 and CDR2 are MNHEY and SVGAGI. V lost 7 bases to trimming and J lost 4 bases, with 19 bases between them. This CDR3 has 15 residues. CDR3 nucleotides: TGTGCCAGCACCGATACCAGGACAGCCCTCTATGGCTACACCTTC. Translation gives CASTDTRTALYGYTF.

The chain is built from TRBV29-1 and TRBJ1-2; unclear D gene. The CDR3 is made up of 12 amino acids. Germline V gene lookup returns CDR1 SQVTM and CDR2 ANQGSEA. V was pared by 7 bases and J by 4 bases, with 13 bases between. The CDR3 bases are TGCAGCGCGTATTTCCCTTTCTATGGCTACACCTTC. Protein product: CSAYFPFYGYTF.

The table lists this clonotype with a few counts. The genes are TRBV5-1 and TRBJ2-7; 7 bases fit TRBD1. In germline, CDR1 is SGHRS, CDR2 YFSETQ. CDR3 size: 11 residues. With V trimmed by 5 bases and J by 11 bases, 7 bases remained unmatched. The CDR3 loop reads CASRLEGAEYF. CDR3 in DNA: TGCGCCAGCAGGCTAGAGGGGGCGGAGTACTTC.

The sample holds a few counts of this clonotype. The rearrangement links TRBV24-1 to TRBJ2-3, with 8 bases identical to TRBD1. In germline, CDR1 is KGHDR, CDR2 SFDVKD. V gave up 4 bases and J gave up 5 bases; unmatched junction bases: 7. The CDR3 length is 15 residues. CDR3 nucleotide sequence: TGTGCCACCAGTGACCGTGGACAGGGAGGAGATACGCAGTATTTT. Translation: CATSDRGQGGDTQYF.

This clonotype was detected a few times. The V and J genes are TRBV20-1 and TRBJ1-2, with D unresolved. CDR1 and CDR2 (germline): DFQATT, SNEGSKA (reference sequence). V lost 0 bases and J lost 0, with 14 bases in between. The CDR3 has 16 amino acids. This CDR3 reads CSARDPATSTNYGYTF. The DNA for the CDR3 is TGCAGTGCTAGAGACCCAGCTACCTCTACTAACTATGGCTACACCTTC.

The V call is TRBV3-1, the J call TRBJ2-7; D gene uncertain. The V gene's germline CDR1 is LGHDT and CDR2 YNNKEL (reference sequence). Trimming pared 0 bases from V and 4 bases from J, leaving 10 bases between. This CDR3 is 14 amino acids long. CDR3 region: CASSQDPGPYEQYV. The CDR3 DNA is TGTGCCAGCAGCCAAGATCCCGGACCTTACGAGCAGTACGTC.

The chain has TRBV6-2 or TRBV6-3 and TRBJ2-7, with 13 positions matching TRBD2. Germline V gene lookup returns CDR1 MNHEY and CDR2 SVGEGT. V gave up 4 bases and J gave up 1 base; unmatched junction bases: 1. CDR3 length equals 15 residues. The CDR3 nucleotides are TGTGCCAGCAGTTCGGGACTAGCGGGGTCCTACGAGCAGTACGTC. Translation gives CASSSGLAGSYEQYV.